This T cell receptor (beta chain) was recorded in a study of CD8 T cells in ankylosing spondylitis. Concerning this clonotype: The antigen is undetermined. At one end, the junction sequence differs from germline, possibly due to a read error.

MiXCR, run by TCRdb on the 5' RACE reads, gives a single entry per CDR3 protein. This table has around 130,000 distinct CDR3 sequences, about a sixth appearing once. The CDR3 sequence is 16 residues long. General study findings and limits: Characteristic, it appeared, of ankylosing spondylitis blood was a TCR beta motif of eight highly homologous variants.

V is TRBV12-3 or TRBV12-4 and J is TRBJ2-3, with 7 bases that match TRBD2. The source is a male donor with ankylosing spondylitis. The sample taken for sequencing was blood, either unsorted or a sorted T cell fraction (not recorded which). CDR3 nucleotides: TGTGCCAGCAGACAAGCGGGGTGGGGCCCCAGAGATGCGCAGTATTTT. The encoded protein is CASRQAGWGPRDAQYF.